These 4 T cell receptor beta chains originate from one sample sequenced in a study of monozygotic twins with cystic fibrosis. Repertoires were generated with immunoSEQ multiplex PCR, while TCRdb's copy carries only in-frame clones and drops some. The sample shows roughly 29,000 clones, roughly 80% of them seen only once. Sequencing was performed on blood. The source is a girl aged 2 to 10 with cystic fibrosis.

The rearrangement links TRBV7-2 to TRBJ2-1; TRBD2 matches 9 bases. With V trimmed by 5 bases and J by 6 bases, 8 bases remained unmatched. There are 15 residues in the CDR3. Germline V CDR1 and CDR2: SGHTA, FQGNSA. In nucleotides, the CDR3 is TGTGCCAGCAGCCGGTTAGCGGGAGATCTCAATGAGCAGTTCTTC. Translation: CASSRLAGDLNEQFF. Based on the CDR3 plus reference TRBV7-2 and TRBJ2-1, the full variable domain is GAGVSQSPSNKVTEKGKDVELRCDPISGHTALYWYRQSLGQGLEFLIYFQGNSAPDKSGLPSDRFSAERTGGSVSTLTIQRTQQEDSAVYLCASSRLAGDLNEQFFGPGTRLTVL.

The genes are TRBV4-1 and TRBJ1-4; TRBD1 agrees at 9 bases. J gave up 0 bases and V 4 bases, and 3 bases lay outside the gene matches. Germline V CDR1 and CDR2: MGHRA, YSYEKL. CDR3 size: 16 residues. The CDR3, as DNA: TGCGCCAGCAGCCTTAGGGACAGGGCAACTAATGAAAAACTGTTTTTT. Protein product: CASSLRDRATNEKLFF.

This chain joins TRBV5-1 and TRBJ2-7; D might be TRBD2 (6 bases). The germline V and J ends were trimmed by 7 bases and 2 bases, with 19 bases remaining between them. Germline V gene data show CDR1 as SGHRS and CDR2 as YFSETQ. CDR3 length: 15 amino acids. As DNA, the CDR3 is TGCGCCAGCTGGGACGCTTGGGAGGCCCCCTACGAGCAGTACTTC. Protein sequence: CASWDAWEAPYEQYF.

This chain connects TRBV11-2 to TRBJ1-3; unclear D gene. V dropped 5 bases and J dropped 0 bases, with 11 bases sitting between them. Germline-derived CDR1 and CDR2 are SGHAT and FQNNGV. The CDR3 sequence is 15 residues long. CDR3: CASSPGPSSGNTIYF. Written as DNA, the CDR3 is TGTGCCAGCAGCCCCGGACCGAGCTCTGGAAACACCATATATTTT.